These 8 T cell receptor beta chains were all obtained from the same sample, sequenced in a study of OX40 agonist ivuxolimab in advanced cancers. Measured with immunoSEQ multiplex PCR; TCRdb has only the in-frame clones, and not every one. The data show 70,000 to 90,000 clones, with about 85% seen just once and roughly 4.7% held by the top ten. Source: CD4+ or CD8+ T cells sorted from blood, taken in a trial of the OX40 agonist ivuxolimab. Receptors were obtained from an adult with an advanced solid tumor such as melanoma, head and neck, liver or kidney cancer.

V usage is TRBV11-3 and J usage is TRBJ2-5, with 9 bases matching TRBD2. The germline V gene has CDR1 SGHNT and CDR2 YENEEA. The CDR3 spans 16 residues. V shed 4 bases and J 1 base; nucleotides not matched to a gene: 7. Here the CDR3 reads CASSSGLAGAQETQYF. The CDR3 DNA follows: TGTGCCAGCAGCTCCGGGTTAGCGGGGGCCCAAGAGACCCAGTACTTC.

This chain joins TRBV7-8 and TRBJ2-5, with D unclear. The V gene lost 7 bases and the J gene lost 6 bases, with 18 bases spanning the gap. The germline CDR1 and CDR2 sequences are SGHVS and FQNEAQ. There are 14 residues in the CDR3. CDR3 in DNA: TGTGCCAGCACCTCATCGGGTAGCTTGCAGACCCAGTACTTC. The encoded protein is CASTSSGSLQTQYF.

The chain couples TRBV18 to TRBJ2-7; a possible D gene is TRBD2 (7 bases). Trimming left V 3 bases short and J 2 bases short, with 14 bases between. Germline values: CDR1 KGHSH, CDR2 LQKENI. The CDR3 has 15 residues. CDR3 in amino acids: CASSPAGGGTYEQYF. DNA for the CDR3: TGTGCCAGCTCACCCGCTGGGGGGGGCACCTACGAGCAGTACTTC.

In its sample, this clone was seen once. V usage is TRBV7-2 and J usage is TRBJ2-7; 11 bases are shared with TRBD1. V shed 5 bases and J 3 bases; nucleotides not matched to a gene: 6. The CDR3 contains 15 residues. From germline, CDR1 is SGHTA and CDR2 FQGNSA. The CDR3 spells CASSHGTGGYYEQYF. DNA for the CDR3: TGTGCCAGCAGCCACGGGACAGGGGGTTACTACGAGCAGTACTTC.

V gene TRBV7-9 combines with J gene TRBJ1-2; TRBD1 matches at 7 bases. V shed 0 bases, J shed 4 bases, and the junction held 2 bases outside the gene matches. The V gene's germline CDR1 is SEHNR and CDR2 FQNEAQ (reference sequence). The CDR3 totals 14 residues. In DNA, the CDR3 is TGTGCCAGCAGCTTAGCGCAGGGGGGCTATGGCTACACCTTC. This encodes CASSLAQGGYGYTF.

This chain connects TRBV11-3 to TRBJ1-1; no definite D call. This CDR3 comprises 11 residues. V dropped 6 bases and J dropped 3 bases, with 5 bases sitting between them. The germline gives CDR1 SGHNT, CDR2 YENEEA. The CDR3 sequence is CASSGDTEAFF. CDR3 DNA: TGTGCCAGCAGTGGGGACACTGAAGCTTTCTTT. Complete variable domain (other parts from reference TRBV11-3 and TRBJ1-1): EAGVVQSPRYKIIEKKQPVAFWCNPISGHNTLYWYLQNLGQGPELLIRYENEEAVDDSQLPKDRFSAERLKGVDSTLKIQPAELGDSAVYLCASSGDTEAFFGQGTRLTVV.

The chain employs TRBV21-1 and TRBJ1-1; the listed D gene, TRBD1, was not tested against the DNA. TRBV21-1 is a pseudogene segment. The CDR3 totals 15 residues. Here the CDR3 DNA reads TGTGCCAGCAGCAAAACCAGGACAGGGAACACTGAAGCTTTCTTT. Translating it yields CASSKTRTGNTEAFF.

This clone was observed a handful of times. V and J are TRBV2 and TRBJ2-6; D remains ambiguous. This CDR3 has 13 amino acids. Between the trimmed V and J ends, which lost 8 bases and 3 bases, there was a span of 8 bases. In germline, CDR1 is SNHLY, CDR2 FYNNEI. The CDR3 here is CASEALGANVLTF. The DNA for the CDR3 is TGTGCCAGCGAGGCCCTTGGGGCCAACGTCCTGACTTTC. The variable domain in full, completed from reference TRBV2 and TRBJ2-6, reads EPEVTQTPSHQVTQMGQEVILRCVPISNHLYFYWYRQILGQKVEFLVSFYNNEISEKSEIFDDQFSVERPDGSNFTLKIRSTKLEDSAMYFCASEALGANVLTFGAGSRLTVL.